Each of the 27 T cell receptor beta chains below was sequenced from the same sample in a study of OX40 agonist ivuxolimab in advanced cancers. Profiling relied on immunoSEQ multiplex PCR, and the TCRdb table lists in-frame clones only, not all of them. Here the sample spans tens of thousands of clones, 85% to 90% being singletons. The sample was CD4+ or CD8+ T cells sorted from blood, taken in a trial of the OX40 agonist ivuxolimab. The source of these receptors is an adult with an advanced solid tumor such as melanoma, head and neck, liver or kidney cancer.

This chain connects TRBV6-5 to TRBJ1-1, with a weak D call TRBD1 (5 bases). The CDR3 spans 13 residues. The germline gives CDR1 MNHEY, CDR2 SVGAGI. V shed 0 bases and J shed 11 bases, with 13 bases lying between them. The CDR3 region is CASSYSGPYGAFF. The CDR3 bases are TGTGCCAGCAGTTACTCGGGGCCTTACGGGGCTTTCTTT.

V is TRBV5-6 and J is TRBJ2-7; D gene ambiguous. Trimming left V 0 bases short and J 7 bases short, with 23 bases between. Looked up from germline, CDR1 is SGHDT and CDR2 is YYEEEE. This CDR3 contains 17 residues. CDR3 residues: CASSLAQDGRAYEEQYF. The CDR3 region has the DNA TGTGCCAGCAGCTTGGCCCAGGACGGCAGAGCCTACGAGGAGCAGTACTTC. The full variable domain, with the rest looked up from reference TRBV5-6 and TRBJ2-7, is DAGVTQSPTHLIKTRGQQVTLRCSPKSGHDTVSWYQQALGQGPQFIFQYYEEEERQRGNFPDRFSGHQFPNYSSELNVNALLLGDSALYLCASSLAQDGRAYEEQYFGPGTRLTVT.

The table lists this clone with a count of one. This sequence joins TRBV10-3 and TRBJ2-3, with TRBD2 matching 10 bases. This CDR3 has 16 residues. The germline V gene encodes CDR1 ENHRY and CDR2 SYGVKD. Trimming took 4 bases from V and 5 from J; bases not matched to a gene: 9. The CDR3: CAISGLTSGNGDTQYF. In DNA, the CDR3 is TGTGCCATCAGTGGACTAACTAGCGGGAATGGAGATACGCAGTATTTT.

The rearrangement uses TRBV18 and TRBJ2-7; 10 bases fit TRBD1. Trimming took 3 bases from V and 3 from J; bases not matched to a gene: 14. The CDR3 is 18 residues long. CDR1 is KGHSH and CDR2 is LQKENI in the germline V gene. The CDR3 sequence is CASSPGTGTGAVGYEQYF. As DNA, the CDR3 is TGTGCCAGCTCACCGGGGACCGGGACAGGGGCCGTCGGCTACGAGCAGTACTTC. Combining the CDR3 with reference TRBV18 and TRBJ2-7 gives the whole variable domain NAGVMQNPRHLVRRRGQEARLRCSPMKGHSHVYWYRQLPEEGLKFMVYLQKENIIDESGMPKERFSAEFPKEGPSILRIQQVVRGDSAAYFCASSPGTGTGAVGYEQYFGPGTRLTVT.

Turning to this clone: A junction boundary mismatches the germline segment, possibly from a read error. The sample contains more than one DNA sequence encoding this CDR3. The genes are TRBV9 and TRBJ2-5, with 12 bases that match TRBD1. Germline V lookup: CDR1 SGDLS, CDR2 YYNGEE. This CDR3 region has 16 residues. For the CDR3, the DNA is TGTGCCAGTAGCGTAGTTGGGACAGGGGGCAAAGAGACCCAGTACTTC. Translation: CASSVVGTGGKETQYF.

This rearrangement joins TRBV7-9 to TRBJ1-2; D might be TRBD1 (5 bases). The CDR3 sequence is 17 residues long. Looked up from germline, CDR1 is SEHNR and CDR2 is FQNEAQ (reference sequence). Trimming removed 2 bases from V and 4 bases from J, with 20 bases in between. The CDR3 here is CASSLYLGEGRTYGYTF. The CDR3 DNA is TGTGCCAGCAGCTTATATTTGGGAGAGGGACGGACCTATGGCTACACCTTC.

The V gene is TRBV13, the J gene TRBJ2-1; D is possibly TRBD2 (5 bases). The germline CDR1 and CDR2 sequences are PRHDT and FYEKMQ (reference sequence). Trimming pared 0 bases from V and 0 bases from J, leaving 6 bases between. The CDR3 extends over 15 amino acids. CDR3 residues: CASSLGRDSYNEQFF. CDR3 sequence (DNA): TGTGCCAGCAGCTTAGGTCGGGACTCCTACAATGAGCAGTTCTTC.

The rearrangement links TRBV27 to TRBJ1-1; D gene uncertain. The CDR3 extends over 13 amino acids. Germline loops: CDR1 MNHEY, CDR2 SMNVEV (reference sequence). V was cut by 4 bases and J by 1 base, with 7 bases left in between. The DNA of the CDR3 is TGTGCCAGCAGTTACTTCTGGAACACTGAAGCTTTCTTT. Protein: CASSYFWNTEAFF.

This chain uses TRBV23-1 with TRBJ1-4; 11 bases are shared with TRBD1. TRBV23-1 is recorded as an ORF, its role being uncertain. After removal of 0 bases from V and 0 bases from J, the junction contained 6 bases not matched to a gene. The CDR3 is 19 residues long. CDR3 in DNA: TGCGCCAGCAGTCAATCGCCGGACAGGGGGCAACCAACTAATGAAAAACTGTTTTTT. This translates into CASSQSPDRGQPTNEKLFF.

The J gene is TRBJ2-7, the V gene TRBV7-6, with 11 bases matching TRBD1. The CDR3 is 14 residues long. The J segment lost 3 bases and the V segment lost 4 bases, leaving 2 bases of the junction unmatched. Germline lookup yields CDR1 SGHVS and CDR2 FNYEAQ. CDR3 sequence reads: CASSSGTGGYEQYF. DNA of the CDR3: TGTGCCAGCAGCTCCGGGACAGGGGGCTACGAGCAGTACTTC.

The rearrangement links TRBV4-2 to TRBJ2-2, with 7 bases lining up with TRBD1. The CDR3 covers 15 residues. The V gene end was trimmed by 4 bases and the J gene end by 4 bases; junction bases not matched to a gene: 6. Germline V gene data show CDR1 as LGHNA and CDR2 as YNFKEQ. The CDR3 sequence is CASSLATGTTGELFF. CDR3 nucleotides: TGTGCCAGCAGCCTAGCGACAGGGACCACCGGGGAGCTGTTTTTT.

The chain combines TRBV4-3 with TRBJ2-2, with D perhaps being TRBD1 or TRBD2 (5 bases each). The length of the CDR3 is 15 residues. V shed 3 bases and J shed 1 base, with 9 bases lying between them. Germline V gives CDR1 LGHNA, CDR2 YSLEER. CDR3: CASSQGVGNTGELFF. The CDR3 DNA sequence: TGCGCCAGCAGCCAGGGGGTGGGGAACACCGGGGAGCTGTTTTTT.

The chain employs TRBV30 and TRBJ2-2; 7 bases map to TRBD1. The germline gives CDR1 GTSNPN, CDR2 SVGIG (reference sequence). The ends lost 1 base at V and 0 bases at J; junction bases unmatched: 2. The CDR3 runs to 15 residues. CDR3 sequence: CAWSAGTANTGELFF. In DNA, the CDR3 is TGTGCCTGGAGTGCCGGGACAGCGAACACCGGGGAGCTGTTTTTT.

The V and J genes are TRBV5-4 and TRBJ2-1; maybe TRBD2 (6 bases). Germline lookup yields CDR1 SGHNT and CDR2 YYREEE (reference sequence). There are 14 residues in the CDR3. Trimming cost V 0 bases and J 9 bases, with 13 bases left between them. The CDR3: CASSLEAGIFEQFF. The CDR3 coding sequence is TGTGCCAGCAGCTTGGAGGCGGGAATCTTTGAGCAGTTCTTC.

The chain recombines TRBV30 with TRBJ1-1; no clear D. Germline lookup yields CDR1 GTSNPN and CDR2 SVGIG (reference sequence). The CDR3 totals 13 residues. V was trimmed by 5 bases and J by 2 bases, leaving 12 bases between them. The CDR3 DNA is TGTGCCTGGGACCGGACCAGAAACACTGAAGCTTTCTTT. Translation gives CAWDRTRNTEAFF.

V is TRBV11-1 and J is TRBJ2-7, with 7 bases identical to TRBD2. J lost 7 bases, V lost 8 bases, and 8 bases had no gene match. This CDR3 comprises 12 residues. Germline-derived CDR1 and CDR2 are SGHAT and FQDESV (reference sequence). For the CDR3, the DNA is TGTGCCAGCGGCAAACGGGGGGAAGAGCAGTACTTC. Protein product: CASGKRGEEQYF.

This chain links TRBV30 with TRBJ2-1; the match to TRBD2 covers 8 bases. Germline CDR1 reads GTSNPN; CDR2 reads SVGIG (reference sequence). The CDR3 has 15 residues. V shed 0 bases and J 9 bases; nucleotides not matched to a gene: 10. CDR3 region: CAWSVLAGRASEQFF. Here the CDR3 DNA reads TGTGCCTGGAGTGTACTTGCCGGGAGGGCCAGTGAGCAGTTCTTC.

The chain couples TRBV9 to TRBJ2-2; 9 bases are shared with TRBD2. CDR1 and CDR2 (germline): SGDLS, YYNGEE. This CDR3 has 16 residues. V dropped 0 bases and J dropped 2; count of bases not matched to a gene: 2. The CDR3, as DNA: TGTGCCAGCAGCGTAGCACTAGCGGGTAACACCGGGGAGCTGTTTTTT. Protein sequence: CASSVALAGNTGELFF.

The rearrangement links TRBV2 to TRBJ2-4; D assignment may be TRBD1 or TRBD2 (5 bases each). Between the trimmed V and J ends, which lost 7 bases and 11 bases, there was a span of 12 bases. Germline values: CDR1 SNHLY, CDR2 FYNNEI. This CDR3 region has 11 residues. The CDR3 DNA follows: TGTGCCAGCAACGGGGACGCGGTTCAGTACTTC. This translates into CASNGDAVQYF.

This clone was observed a handful of times. The chain uses TRBV5-4 and TRBJ1-1; D remains unclear. Germline CDR1 is SGHNT and CDR2 is YYREEE (reference sequence). This CDR3 spans 11 amino acids. V was cut by 0 bases and J by 7 bases, with 4 bases left in between. The CDR3 loop reads CASSLGIEAFF. The CDR3 DNA follows: TGTGCCAGCAGCTTGGGTATTGAAGCTTTCTTT. The full variable domain, completed using reference TRBV5-4 and TRBJ1-1, is ETGVTQSPTHLIKTRGQQVTLRCSSQSGHNTVSWYQQALGQGPQFIFQYYREEENGRGNFPPRFSGLQFPNYSSELNVNALELDDSALYLCASSLGIEAFFGQGTRLTVV.

The CDR3 DNA reads TGTGCCAGCAGCGCGGGAACTTACAATGAGCAGTTCTTC. Residues: CASSAGTYNEQFF. This chain uses TRBV7-9 with TRBJ2-1; possibly TRBD2 for D (6 bases). This CDR3 is built from 13 residues. The germline V gene encodes CDR1 SEHNR and CDR2 FQNEAQ (reference sequence). The V end lost 5 bases, the J end lost 4 bases, and 9 bases lay between the germline ends.

V usage is TRBV5-5 and J usage is TRBJ2-7; the match to TRBD1 covers 7 bases. The junction had 6 bases not matched to a gene; V was cut back by 3 bases and J by 0 bases. The germline CDR1 and CDR2 sequences are SGHKS and YYEKEE (reference sequence). The CDR3 sequence is 15 residues long. This CDR3 is CASSSQDRSSYEQYF. CDR3 in DNA: TGTGCCAGCAGCTCCCAGGACAGGAGCTCCTACGAGCAGTACTTC.

The chain uses TRBV6-5 and TRBJ1-2; 7 nucleotides agree with TRBD1. This CDR3 is built from 13 residues. Germline CDR1 and CDR2: MNHEY and SVGAGI. The J segment lost 6 bases and the V segment lost 5 bases, leaving 6 bases of the junction unmatched. The CDR3 region is CASSRQGSHGYTF. The DNA for the CDR3 is TGTGCCAGCAGTCGACAGGGAAGTCATGGCTACACCTTC.

This clone was observed a single time. The gene calls are TRBV27 and TRBJ2-3; D unclear. The CDR3 extends over 13 amino acids. Per the germline V gene, CDR1 is MNHEY and CDR2 is SMNVEV (reference sequence). V dropped 3 bases and J dropped 5 bases, with 9 bases sitting between them. This CDR3 is CASSFGGGDTQYF. The CDR3 DNA reads as TGTGCCAGCAGTTTCGGCGGTGGAGATACGCAGTATTTT.

CDR3 nucleotide sequence: TGTGCCAGTCATCAGCGTGCGGGAGGGCCCTCCATTGAGCAGTTCTTC. Translating it yields CASHQRAGGPSIEQFF. The genes are TRBV11-2 and TRBJ2-1, with 9 bases identical to TRBD2. The CDR3 has 16 residues. Germline-derived CDR1 and CDR2 are SGHAT and FQNNGV. Trimming at V came to 9 bases and at J to 9 bases, leaving 18 bases not matched to a gene. Using reference TRBV11-2 and TRBJ2-1 for the parts outside the CDR3, the full variable domain is EAGVAQSPRYKIIEKRQSVAFWCNPISGHATLYWYQQILGQGPKLLIQFQNNGVVDDSQLPKDRFSAERLKGVDSTLKIQPAKLEDSAVYLCASHQRAGGPSIEQFFGPGTRLTVL.

This chain joins TRBV27 and TRBJ1-2; TRBD1 matches 8 bases. From germline, CDR1 is MNHEY and CDR2 SMNVEV (reference sequence). With V trimmed by 3 bases and J by 3 bases, 6 bases remained unmatched. The CDR3 spans 15 residues. CDR3 loop: CASSFLTGADYGYTF. CDR3 nucleotides: TGTGCCAGCAGTTTCCTGACAGGGGCGGACTATGGCTACACCTTC.

The chain is built from TRBV10-3 and TRBJ1-1; D remains unclear. Germline loops: CDR1 ENHRY, CDR2 SYGVKD. The CDR3 covers 13 residues. Trimming pared 3 bases from V and 6 bases from J, leaving 11 bases between. The CDR3 reads CAISDVESAEAFF. The CDR3 region has the DNA TGTGCCATCAGTGACGTAGAATCTGCTGAAGCTTTCTTT.